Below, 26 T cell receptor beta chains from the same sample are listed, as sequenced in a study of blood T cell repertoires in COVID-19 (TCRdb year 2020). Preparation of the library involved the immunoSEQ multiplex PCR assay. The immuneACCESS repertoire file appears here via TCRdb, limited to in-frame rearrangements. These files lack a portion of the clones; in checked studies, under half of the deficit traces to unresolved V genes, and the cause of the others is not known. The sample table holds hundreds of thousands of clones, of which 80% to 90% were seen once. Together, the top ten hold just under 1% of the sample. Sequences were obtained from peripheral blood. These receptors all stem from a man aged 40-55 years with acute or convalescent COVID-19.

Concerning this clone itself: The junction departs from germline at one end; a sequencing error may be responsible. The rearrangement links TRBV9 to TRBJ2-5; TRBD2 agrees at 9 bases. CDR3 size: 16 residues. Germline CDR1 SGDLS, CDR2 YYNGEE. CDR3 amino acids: CASGVTGGGAQETQYF. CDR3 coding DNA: TGTGCCAGCGGCGTCACGGGCGGGGGGGCCCAAGAGACCCAGTACTTC.

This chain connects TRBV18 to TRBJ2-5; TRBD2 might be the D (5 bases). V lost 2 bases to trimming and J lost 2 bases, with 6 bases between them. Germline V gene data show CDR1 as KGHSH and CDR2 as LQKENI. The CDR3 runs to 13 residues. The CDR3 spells CASSPTGQETQYF. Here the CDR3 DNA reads TGTGCCAGCTCACCAACGGGGCAAGAGACCCAGTACTTC.

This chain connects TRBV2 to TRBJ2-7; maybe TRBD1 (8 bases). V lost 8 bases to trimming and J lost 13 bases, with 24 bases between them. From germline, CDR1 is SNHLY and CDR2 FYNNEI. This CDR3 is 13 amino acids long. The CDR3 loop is CASSAGQGRGVYF. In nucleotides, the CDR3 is TGTGCCAGCTCGGCAGGACAGGGTCGGGGGGTTTACTTC.

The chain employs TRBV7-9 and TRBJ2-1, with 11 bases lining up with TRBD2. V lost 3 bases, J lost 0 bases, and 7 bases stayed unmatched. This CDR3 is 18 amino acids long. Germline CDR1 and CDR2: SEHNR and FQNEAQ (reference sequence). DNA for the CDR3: TGTGCCAGCAGCTTTCGGCTAGCGGGGGGACTCTCCTACAATGAGCAGTTCTTC. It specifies CASSFRLAGGLSYNEQFF.

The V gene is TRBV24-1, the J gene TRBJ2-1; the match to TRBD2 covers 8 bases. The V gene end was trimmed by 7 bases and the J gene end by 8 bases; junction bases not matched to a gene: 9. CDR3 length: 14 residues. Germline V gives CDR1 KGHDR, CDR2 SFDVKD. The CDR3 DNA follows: TGTGCCACCAGCGGGGGGGCGACCTGGGATGAGCAGTTCTTC. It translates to CATSGGATWDEQFF.

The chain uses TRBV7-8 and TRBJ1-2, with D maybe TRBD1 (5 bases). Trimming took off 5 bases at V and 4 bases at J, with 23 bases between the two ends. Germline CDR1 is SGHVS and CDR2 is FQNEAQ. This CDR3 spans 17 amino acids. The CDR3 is CASSRRGDVVGFYGYTF. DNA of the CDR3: TGTGCCAGCAGCCGACGGGGGGATGTGGTGGGTTTCTATGGCTACACCTTC.

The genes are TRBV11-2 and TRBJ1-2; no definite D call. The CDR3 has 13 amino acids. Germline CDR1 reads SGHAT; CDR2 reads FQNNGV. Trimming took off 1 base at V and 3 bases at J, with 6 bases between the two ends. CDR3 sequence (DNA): TGTGCCAGCAGCTTAGGACGGGACTATGGCTACACCTTC. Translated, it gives CASSLGRDYGYTF.

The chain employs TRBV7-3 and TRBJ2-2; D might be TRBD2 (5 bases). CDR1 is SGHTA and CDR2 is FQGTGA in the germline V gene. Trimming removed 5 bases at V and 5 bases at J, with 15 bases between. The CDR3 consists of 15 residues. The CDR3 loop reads CASSPSARGTGELFF. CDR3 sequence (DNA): TGTGCCAGCAGCCCCTCCGCTCGGGGAACCGGGGAGCTGTTTTTT.

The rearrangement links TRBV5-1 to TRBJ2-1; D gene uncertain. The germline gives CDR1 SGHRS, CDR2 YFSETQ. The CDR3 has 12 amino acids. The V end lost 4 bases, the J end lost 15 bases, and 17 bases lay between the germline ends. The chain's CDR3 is CASSLDGGRLFF. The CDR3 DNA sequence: TGCGCCAGCAGCCTCGACGGCGGAAGGCTGTTCTTC.

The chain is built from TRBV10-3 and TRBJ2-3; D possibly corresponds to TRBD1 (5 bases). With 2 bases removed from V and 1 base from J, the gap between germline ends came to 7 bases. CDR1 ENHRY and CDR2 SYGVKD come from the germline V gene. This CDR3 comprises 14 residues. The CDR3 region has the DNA TGTGCCATCAGTGAGGTAGGGGGCACAGATACGCAGTATTTT. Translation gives CAISEVGGTDTQYF.

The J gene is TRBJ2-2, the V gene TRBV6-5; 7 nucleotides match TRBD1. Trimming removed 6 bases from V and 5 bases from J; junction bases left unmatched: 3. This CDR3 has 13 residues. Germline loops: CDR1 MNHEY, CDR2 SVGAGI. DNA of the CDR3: TGTGCCAGCAGACAGGGGCTAACCGGGGAGCTGTTTTTT. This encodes CASRQGLTGELFF.

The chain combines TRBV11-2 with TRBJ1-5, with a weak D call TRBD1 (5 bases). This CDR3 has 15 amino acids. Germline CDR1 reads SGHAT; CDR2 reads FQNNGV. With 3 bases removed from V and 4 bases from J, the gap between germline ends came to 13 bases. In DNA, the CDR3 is TGTGCCAGCAGCTTTCAACCAGGGAATAATCAGCCCCAGCATTTT. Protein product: CASSFQPGNNQPQHF.

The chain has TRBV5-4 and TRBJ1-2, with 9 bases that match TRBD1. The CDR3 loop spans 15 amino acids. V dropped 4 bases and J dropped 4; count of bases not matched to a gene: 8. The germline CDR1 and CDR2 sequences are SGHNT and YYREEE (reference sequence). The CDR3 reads CASSEGQGTGYGYTF. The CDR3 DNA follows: TGTGCCAGCAGCGAGGGACAGGGAACAGGCTATGGCTACACCTTC.

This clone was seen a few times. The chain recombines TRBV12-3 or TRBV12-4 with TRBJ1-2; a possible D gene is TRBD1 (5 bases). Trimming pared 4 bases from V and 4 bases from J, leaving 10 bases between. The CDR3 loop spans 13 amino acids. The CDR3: CASSWGSAYGYTF. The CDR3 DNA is TGTGCCAGCAGTTGGGGCTCCGCCTATGGCTACACCTTC.

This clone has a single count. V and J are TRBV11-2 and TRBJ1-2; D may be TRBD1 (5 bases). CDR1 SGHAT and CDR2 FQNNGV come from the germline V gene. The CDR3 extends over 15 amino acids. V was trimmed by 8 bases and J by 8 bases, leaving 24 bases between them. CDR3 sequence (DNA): TGTGCCAGCCAGAGGTCCCTACAGGAGATATGGGGCTACACCTTC. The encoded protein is CASQRSLQEIWGYTF.

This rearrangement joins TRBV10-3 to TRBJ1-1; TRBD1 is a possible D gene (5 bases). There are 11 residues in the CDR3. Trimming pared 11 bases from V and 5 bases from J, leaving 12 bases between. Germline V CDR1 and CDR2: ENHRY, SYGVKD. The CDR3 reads CAAGVGTEAFF. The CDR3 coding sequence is TGTGCCGCGGGGGTGGGAACTGAAGCTTTCTTT.

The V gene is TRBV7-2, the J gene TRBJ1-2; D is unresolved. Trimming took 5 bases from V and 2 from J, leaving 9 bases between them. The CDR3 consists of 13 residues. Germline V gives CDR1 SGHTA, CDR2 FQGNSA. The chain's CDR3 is CASSIGENYGYTF. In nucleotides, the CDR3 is TGTGCCAGCAGCATCGGAGAAAACTATGGCTACACCTTC.

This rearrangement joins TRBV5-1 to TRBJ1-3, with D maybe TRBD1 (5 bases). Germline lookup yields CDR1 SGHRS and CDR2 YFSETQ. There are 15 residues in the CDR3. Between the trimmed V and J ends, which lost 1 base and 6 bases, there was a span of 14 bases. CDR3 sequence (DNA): TGCGCCAGCAGCTTGATCGGGGGATCAGAAAACACCATATATTTT. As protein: CASSLIGGSENTIYF.

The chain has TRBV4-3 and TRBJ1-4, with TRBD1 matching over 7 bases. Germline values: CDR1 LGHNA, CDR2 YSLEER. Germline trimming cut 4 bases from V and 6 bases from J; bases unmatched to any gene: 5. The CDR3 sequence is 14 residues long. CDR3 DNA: TGCGCCAGCAGCCGGGACAGTACTTATGAAAAACTGTTTTTT. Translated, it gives CASSRDSTYEKLFF.

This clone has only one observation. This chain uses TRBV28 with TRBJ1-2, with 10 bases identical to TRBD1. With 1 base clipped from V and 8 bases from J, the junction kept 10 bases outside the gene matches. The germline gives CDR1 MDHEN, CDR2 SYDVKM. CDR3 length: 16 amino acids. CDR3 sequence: CASSLSLDGTGDGYTF. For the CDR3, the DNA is TGTGCCAGCAGTTTATCTTTAGATGGGACAGGGGACGGCTACACCTTC.

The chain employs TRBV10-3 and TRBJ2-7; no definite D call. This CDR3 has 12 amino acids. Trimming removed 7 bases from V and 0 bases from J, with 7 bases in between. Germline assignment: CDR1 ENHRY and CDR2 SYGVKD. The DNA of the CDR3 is TGTGCCATCATGAGGAGCTCCTACGAGCAGTACTTC. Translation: CAIMRSSYEQYF.

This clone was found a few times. The CDR3, as DNA: TGTGCCAGCAGCTTAGTTGGTAGCGGGAAGGGCCAAGAGACCCAGTACTTC. The encoded protein is CASSLVGSGKGQETQYF. The V gene is TRBV7-7, the J gene TRBJ2-5; 8 nucleotides match TRBD2. The J segment lost 1 base and the V segment lost 1 base, leaving 8 bases of the junction unmatched. The CDR3 has 17 amino acids. In germline, CDR1 is SSHAT, CDR2 FNYEAQ (reference sequence).

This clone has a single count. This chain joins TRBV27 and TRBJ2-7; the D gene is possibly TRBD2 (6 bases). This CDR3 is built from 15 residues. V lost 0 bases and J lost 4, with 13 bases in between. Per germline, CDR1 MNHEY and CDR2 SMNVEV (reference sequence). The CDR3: CASSLSSRGSYEQYF. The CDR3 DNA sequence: TGTGCCAGCAGTTTATCGTCCCGGGGGAGTTACGAGCAGTACTTC.

The CDR3 sequence is CASKRQGDSPLHF. The CDR3 region has the DNA TGTGCCAGCAAACGACAGGGGGATTCACCCCTCCACTTT. This chain joins TRBV12-3 or TRBV12-4 and TRBJ1-6; the match to TRBD1 covers 9 bases. The V gene end was trimmed by 7 bases and the J gene end by 8 bases; junction bases not matched to a gene: 3. The CDR3 is 13 residues long.

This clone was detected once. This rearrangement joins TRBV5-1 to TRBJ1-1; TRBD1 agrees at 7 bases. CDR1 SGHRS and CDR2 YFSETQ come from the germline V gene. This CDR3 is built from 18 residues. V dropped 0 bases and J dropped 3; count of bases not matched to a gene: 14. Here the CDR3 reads CASSLVLVDTTGDTEAFF. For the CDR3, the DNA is TGCGCCAGCAGCTTGGTGTTGGTCGATACTACAGGGGACACTGAAGCTTTCTTT.

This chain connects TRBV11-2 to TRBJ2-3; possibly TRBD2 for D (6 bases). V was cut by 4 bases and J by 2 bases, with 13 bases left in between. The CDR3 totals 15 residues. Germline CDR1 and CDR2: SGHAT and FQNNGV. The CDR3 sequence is CASSYSSGSTDTQYF. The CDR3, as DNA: TGTGCCAGCAGCTACTCAAGCGGGTCCACAGATACGCAGTATTTT.